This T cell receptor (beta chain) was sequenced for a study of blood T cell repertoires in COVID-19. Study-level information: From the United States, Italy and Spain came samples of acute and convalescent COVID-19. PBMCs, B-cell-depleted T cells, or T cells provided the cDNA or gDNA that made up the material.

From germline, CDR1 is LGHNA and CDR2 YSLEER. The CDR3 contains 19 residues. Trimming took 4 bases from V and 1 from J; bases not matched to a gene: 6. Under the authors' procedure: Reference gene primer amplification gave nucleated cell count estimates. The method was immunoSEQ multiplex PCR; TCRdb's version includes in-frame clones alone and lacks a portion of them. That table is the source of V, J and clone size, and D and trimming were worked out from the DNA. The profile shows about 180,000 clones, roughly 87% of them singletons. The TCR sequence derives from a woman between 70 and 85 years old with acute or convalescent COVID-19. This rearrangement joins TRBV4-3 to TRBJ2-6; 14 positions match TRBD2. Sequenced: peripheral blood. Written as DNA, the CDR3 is TGCGCCAGCAGCCGCCTGGGGACTAGCGGGAGTTCTGGGGCCAACGTCCTGACTTTC. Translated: CASSRLGTSGSSGANVLTF.